This TCR beta chain was sequenced in a study of blood T cell repertoires in COVID-19. Study as a whole: The samples span acute and convalescent COVID-19 from the United States, Italy and Spain.

Original analysis: Amplification from reference gene primers served as the basis for estimated nucleated cell counts. Produced via immunoSEQ multiplex PCR; TCRdb's table is partial and in-frame only. V, J and clone size were drawn from that table, and D and trimming were deduced from the DNA. The sample consists of approximately 150,000 clones, 81% of them appearing once. The source is a man aged 60 to 75 with active or convalescent COVID-19. The sample consisted of peripheral blood.

The CDR3 nucleotides read TGTGCCAGCAGCTCATACAGAAGATCGAACACTGAAGCTTTCTTT. Translating gives CASSSYRRSNTEAFF. This sequence joins TRBV7-2 and TRBJ1-1; D not certain. V lost 4 bases and J lost 1, with 13 bases in between. The length of the CDR3 is 15 residues. The germline gives CDR1 SGHTA, CDR2 FQGNSA.